This T cell receptor beta chain was captured by sequencing in a study of cytomegalovirus exposure and HLA in healthy donors. Findings of the study overall: The sole available immune exposure information was CMV serostatus. In a later analysis, fewer than 20,000 TCR beta sequences were associated with HLA alleles at 0.05 false discovery rate.

Primers for the PCR totalled 60 Vbeta and 13 Jbeta. Clones were sequenced by immunoSEQ multiplex PCR, and TCRdb holds only the in-frame ones, with some missing. The repertoire holds over 50,000 clones, with about four fifths as singletons. Trimming took 3 bases from V and 4 from J; bases not matched to a gene: 4. The CDR3 length is 15 residues. Per the germline V gene, CDR1 is MGHDK and CDR2 is SYGVNS. The count of this clone is one. Its antigen is currently unknown. The sequencing sample was made of PBMCs. The chain recombines TRBV25-1 with TRBJ2-2; TRBD2 matches 8 bases. The TCR comes from a man in his forties or fifties in good health and CMV-seropositive. The DNA for the CDR3 is TGTGCCAGCAGTGACCCCGGGAGGGTCACCGGGGAGCTGTTTTTT. It specifies CASSDPGRVTGELFF.